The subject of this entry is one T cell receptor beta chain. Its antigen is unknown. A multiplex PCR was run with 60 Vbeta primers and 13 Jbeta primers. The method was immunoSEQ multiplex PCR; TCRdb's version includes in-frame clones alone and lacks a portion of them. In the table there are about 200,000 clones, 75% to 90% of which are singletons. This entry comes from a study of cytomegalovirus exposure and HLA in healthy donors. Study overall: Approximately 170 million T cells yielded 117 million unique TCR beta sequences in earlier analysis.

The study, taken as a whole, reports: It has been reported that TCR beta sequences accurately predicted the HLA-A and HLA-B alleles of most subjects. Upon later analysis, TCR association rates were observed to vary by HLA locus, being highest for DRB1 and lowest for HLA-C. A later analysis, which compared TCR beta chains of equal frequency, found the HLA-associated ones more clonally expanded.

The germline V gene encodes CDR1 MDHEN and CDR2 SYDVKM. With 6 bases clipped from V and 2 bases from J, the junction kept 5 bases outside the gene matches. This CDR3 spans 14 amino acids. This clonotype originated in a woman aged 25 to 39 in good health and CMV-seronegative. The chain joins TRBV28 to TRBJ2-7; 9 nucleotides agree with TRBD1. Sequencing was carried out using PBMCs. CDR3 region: CASRARQGAYEQYF. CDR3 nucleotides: TGTGCCAGCAGAGCTCGACAGGGGGCCTACGAGCAGTACTTC.